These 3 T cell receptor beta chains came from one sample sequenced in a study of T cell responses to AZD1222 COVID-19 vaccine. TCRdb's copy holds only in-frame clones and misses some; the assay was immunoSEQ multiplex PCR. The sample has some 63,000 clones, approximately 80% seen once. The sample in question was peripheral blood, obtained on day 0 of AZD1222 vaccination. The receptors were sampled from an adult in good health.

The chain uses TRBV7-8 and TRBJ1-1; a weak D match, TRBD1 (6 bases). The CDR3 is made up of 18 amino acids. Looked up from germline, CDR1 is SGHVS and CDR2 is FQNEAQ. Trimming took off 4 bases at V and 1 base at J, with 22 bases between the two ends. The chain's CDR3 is CASSSYPKPGVRNTEAFF. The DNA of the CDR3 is TGTGCCAGCAGCTCCTATCCCAAGCCAGGGGTACGGAACACTGAAGCTTTCTTT.

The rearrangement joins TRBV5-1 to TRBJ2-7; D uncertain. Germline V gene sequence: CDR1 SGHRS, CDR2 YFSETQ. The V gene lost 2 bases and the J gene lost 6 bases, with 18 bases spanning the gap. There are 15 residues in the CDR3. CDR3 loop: CASSLPTSPPLEQYF. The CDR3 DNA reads TGCGCCAGCAGCTTACCAACCTCACCCCCTCTCGAGCAGTACTTC.

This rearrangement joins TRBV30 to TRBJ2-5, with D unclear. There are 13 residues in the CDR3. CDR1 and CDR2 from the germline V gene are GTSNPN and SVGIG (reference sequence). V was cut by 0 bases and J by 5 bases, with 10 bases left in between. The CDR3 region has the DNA TGTGCCTGGAGTGTGAGAGTGCGGGAGACCCAGTACTTC. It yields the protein CAWSVRVRETQYF.